The T cell receptor (beta chain) under discussion was sequenced for a study of OX40 agonist ivuxolimab in advanced cancers. TCRdb's copy holds only in-frame clones and misses some; the assay was immunoSEQ multiplex PCR. The table includes about 66,000 clones, approximately 86% detected once. The receptor was isolated from an adult with an advanced solid tumor such as melanoma, head and neck, liver or kidney cancer. The specimen comprised CD4+ or CD8+ T cells sorted from blood, sampled in a trial of the OX40 agonist ivuxolimab.

CDR3 DNA sequence: TGTGCCAGCACCACCTCCCTGGGGGCCTCGAACACCGGGGAGCTGTTTTTT. Amino acids: CASTTSLGASNTGELFF. The chain recombines TRBV28 with TRBJ2-2; perhaps TRBD1 as D (6 bases). The CDR3 contains 17 residues. Trimming cost V 7 bases and J 0 bases, with 18 bases left between them. Germline V gene data show CDR1 as MDHEN and CDR2 as SYDVKM. Combining the CDR3 with reference TRBV28 and TRBJ2-2 gives the whole variable domain DVKVTQSSRYLVKRTGEKVFLECVQDMDHENMFWYRQDPGLGLRLIYFSYDVKMKEKGDIPEGYSVSREKKERFSLILESASTNQTSMYLCASTTSLGASNTGELFFGEGSRLTVL.